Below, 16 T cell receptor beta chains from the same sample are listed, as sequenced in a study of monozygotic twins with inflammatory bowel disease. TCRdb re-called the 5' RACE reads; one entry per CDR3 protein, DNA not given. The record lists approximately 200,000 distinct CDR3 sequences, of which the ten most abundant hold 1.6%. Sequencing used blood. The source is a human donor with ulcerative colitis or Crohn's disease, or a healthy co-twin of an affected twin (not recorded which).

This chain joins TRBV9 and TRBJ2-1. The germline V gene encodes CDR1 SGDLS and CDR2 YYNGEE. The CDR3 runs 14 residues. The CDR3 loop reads CASSVEPRVNEQFF.

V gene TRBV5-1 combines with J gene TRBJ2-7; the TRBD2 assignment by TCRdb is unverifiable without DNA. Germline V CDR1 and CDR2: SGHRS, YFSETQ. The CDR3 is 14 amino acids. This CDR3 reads CASAGTSGPYEQYF.

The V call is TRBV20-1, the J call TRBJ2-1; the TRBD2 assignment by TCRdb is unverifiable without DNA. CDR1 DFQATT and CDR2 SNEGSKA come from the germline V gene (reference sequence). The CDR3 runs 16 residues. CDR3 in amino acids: CSARPTSGGAGNEQFF.

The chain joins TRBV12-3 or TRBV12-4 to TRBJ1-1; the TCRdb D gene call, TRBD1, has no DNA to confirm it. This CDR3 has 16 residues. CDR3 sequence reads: CASSLAGRGRRAEAFF.

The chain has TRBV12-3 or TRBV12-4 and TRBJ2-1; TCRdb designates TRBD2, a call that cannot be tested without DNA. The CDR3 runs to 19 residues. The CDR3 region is CASSSPSRLAGRRDNEQFF.

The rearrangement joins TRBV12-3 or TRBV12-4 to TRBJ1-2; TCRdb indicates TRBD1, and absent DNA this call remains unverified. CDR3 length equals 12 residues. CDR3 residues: CASSPEPGGYTF.

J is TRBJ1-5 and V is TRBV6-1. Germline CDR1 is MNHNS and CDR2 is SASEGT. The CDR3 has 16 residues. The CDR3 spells CASSEAAGARDQPQHF.

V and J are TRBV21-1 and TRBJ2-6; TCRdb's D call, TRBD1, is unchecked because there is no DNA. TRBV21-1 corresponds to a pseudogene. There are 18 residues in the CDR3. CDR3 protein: CASSIKGGVPSGANVLTF.

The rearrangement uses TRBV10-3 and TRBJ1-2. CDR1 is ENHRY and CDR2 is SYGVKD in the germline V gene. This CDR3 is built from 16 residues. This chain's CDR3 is CAISESTPRTNYGYTF.

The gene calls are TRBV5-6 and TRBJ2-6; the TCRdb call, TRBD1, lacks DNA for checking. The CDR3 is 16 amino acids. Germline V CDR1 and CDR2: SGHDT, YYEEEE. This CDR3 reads CASSNTVRAGANVLTF. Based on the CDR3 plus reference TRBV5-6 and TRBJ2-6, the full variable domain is DAGVTQSPTHLIKTRGQQVTLRCSPKSGHDTVSWYQQALGQGPQFIFQYYEEEERQRGNFPDRFSGHQFPNYSSELNVNALLLGDSALYLCASSNTVRAGANVLTFGAGSRLTVL.

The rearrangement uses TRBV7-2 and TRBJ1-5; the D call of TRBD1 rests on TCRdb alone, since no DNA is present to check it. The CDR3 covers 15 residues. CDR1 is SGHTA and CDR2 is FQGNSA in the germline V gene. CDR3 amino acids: CASSLAAVPNQPQHF.

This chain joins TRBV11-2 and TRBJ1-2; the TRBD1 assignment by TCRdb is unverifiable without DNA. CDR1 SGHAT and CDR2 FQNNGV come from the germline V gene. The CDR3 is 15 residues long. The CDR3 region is CASSLSGGTAGRFFF.

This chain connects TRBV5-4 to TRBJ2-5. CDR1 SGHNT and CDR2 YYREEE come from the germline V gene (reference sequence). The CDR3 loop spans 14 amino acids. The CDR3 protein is CASSLVGSGETQYF.

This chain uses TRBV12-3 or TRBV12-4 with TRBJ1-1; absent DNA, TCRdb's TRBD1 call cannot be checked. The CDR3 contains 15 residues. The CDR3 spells CASSLLSGMNTEAFF.

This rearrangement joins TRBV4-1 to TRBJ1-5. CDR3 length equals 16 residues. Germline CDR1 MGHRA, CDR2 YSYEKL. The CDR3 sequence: CASSRLIGGGNQPQHF.

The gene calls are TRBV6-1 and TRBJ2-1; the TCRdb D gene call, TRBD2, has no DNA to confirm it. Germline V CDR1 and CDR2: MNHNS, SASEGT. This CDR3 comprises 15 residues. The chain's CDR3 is CASRPLAGASNEQFF.